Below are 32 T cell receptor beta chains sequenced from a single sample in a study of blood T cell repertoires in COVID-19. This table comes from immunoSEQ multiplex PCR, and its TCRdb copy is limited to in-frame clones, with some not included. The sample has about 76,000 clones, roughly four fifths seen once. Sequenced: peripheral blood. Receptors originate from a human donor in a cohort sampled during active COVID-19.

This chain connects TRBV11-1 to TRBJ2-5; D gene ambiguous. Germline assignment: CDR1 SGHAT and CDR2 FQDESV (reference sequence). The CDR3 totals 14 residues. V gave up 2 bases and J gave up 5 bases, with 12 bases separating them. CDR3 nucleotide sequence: TGTGCCAGCAGCTTAATCAGGCCCCAGGAGACCCAGTACTTC. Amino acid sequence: CASSLIRPQETQYF.

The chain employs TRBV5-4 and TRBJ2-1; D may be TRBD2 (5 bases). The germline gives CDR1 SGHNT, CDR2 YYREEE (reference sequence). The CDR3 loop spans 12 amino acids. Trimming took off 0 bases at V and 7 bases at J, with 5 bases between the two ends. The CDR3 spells CASSLGGNEQFF. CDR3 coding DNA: TGTGCCAGCAGCTTGGGAGGGAATGAGCAGTTCTTC. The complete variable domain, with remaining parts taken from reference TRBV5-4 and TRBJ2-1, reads ETGVTQSPTHLIKTRGQQVTLRCSSQSGHNTVSWYQQALGQGPQFIFQYYREEENGRGNFPPRFSGLQFPNYSSELNVNALELDDSALYLCASSLGGNEQFFGPGTRLTVL.

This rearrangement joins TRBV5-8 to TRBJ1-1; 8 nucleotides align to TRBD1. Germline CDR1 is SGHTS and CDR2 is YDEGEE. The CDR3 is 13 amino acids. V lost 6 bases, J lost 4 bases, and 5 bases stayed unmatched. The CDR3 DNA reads TGTGCCAGCACCCGGACAGGGAGCACTGAAGCTTTCTTT. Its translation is CASTRTGSTEAFF.

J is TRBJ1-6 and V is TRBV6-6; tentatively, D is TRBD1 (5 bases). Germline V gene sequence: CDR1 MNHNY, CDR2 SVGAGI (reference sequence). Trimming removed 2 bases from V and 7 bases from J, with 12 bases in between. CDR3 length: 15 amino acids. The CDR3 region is CASSYTDSSNSPLHF. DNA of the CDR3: TGTGCCAGCAGTTACACAGACAGCTCCAATTCACCCCTCCACTTT.

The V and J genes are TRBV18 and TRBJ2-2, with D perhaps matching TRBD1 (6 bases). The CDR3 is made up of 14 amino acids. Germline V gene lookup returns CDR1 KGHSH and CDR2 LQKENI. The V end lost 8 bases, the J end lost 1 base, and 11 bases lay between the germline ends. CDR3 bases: TGTGCCAGCCCCAGGGGCCGGAACACCGGGGAGCTGTTTTTT. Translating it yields CASPRGRNTGELFF.

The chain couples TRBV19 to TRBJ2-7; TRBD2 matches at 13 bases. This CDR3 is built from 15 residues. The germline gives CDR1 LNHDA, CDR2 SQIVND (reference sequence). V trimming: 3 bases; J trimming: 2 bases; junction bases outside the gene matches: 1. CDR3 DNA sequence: TGTGCCAGTAGTATGGGACTAGCGGGAACCTACGAGCAGTACTTC. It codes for CASSMGLAGTYEQYF.

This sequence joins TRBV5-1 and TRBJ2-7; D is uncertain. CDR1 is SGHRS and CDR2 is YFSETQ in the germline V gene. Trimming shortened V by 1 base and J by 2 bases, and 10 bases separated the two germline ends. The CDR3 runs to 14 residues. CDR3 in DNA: TGCGCCAGCAGCTTGAACATCCGGGCCTACGAGCAGTACTTC. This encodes CASSLNIRAYEQYF.

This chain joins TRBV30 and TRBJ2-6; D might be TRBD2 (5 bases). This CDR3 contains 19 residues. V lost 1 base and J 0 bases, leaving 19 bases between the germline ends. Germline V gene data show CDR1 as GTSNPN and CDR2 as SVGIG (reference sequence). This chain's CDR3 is CAWSGRPGREGSGANVLTF. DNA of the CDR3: TGTGCCTGGAGTGGGCGGCCGGGCCGCGAGGGCTCTGGGGCCAACGTCCTGACTTTC. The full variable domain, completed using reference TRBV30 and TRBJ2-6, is SQTIHQWPATLVQPVGSPLSLECTVEGTSNPNLYWYRQAAGRGLQLLFYSVGIGQISSEVPQNLSASRPQDRQFILSSKKLLLSDSGFYLCAWSGRPGREGSGANVLTFGAGSRLTVL.

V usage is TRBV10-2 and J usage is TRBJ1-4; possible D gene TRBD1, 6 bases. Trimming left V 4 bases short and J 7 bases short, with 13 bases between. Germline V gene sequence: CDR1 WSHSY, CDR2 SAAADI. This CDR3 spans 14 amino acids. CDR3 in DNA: TGCGCCAGCAGTGTCGACAGGTTGAGTGAAAAACTGTTTTTT. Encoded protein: CASSVDRLSEKLFF.

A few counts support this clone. The CDR3 region has the DNA TGTGCCATCAGCCCGGACAGATTCGGGAGGAGGGCCTACGAGCAGTACTTC. Translation: CAISPDRFGRRAYEQYF. V and J are TRBV10-3 and TRBJ2-7, with D tentatively TRBD2 (7 bases). CDR1 and CDR2 (germline): ENHRY, SYGVKD. Between the trimmed V and J ends, which lost 6 bases and 2 bases, there was a span of 23 bases. The CDR3 extends over 17 amino acids.

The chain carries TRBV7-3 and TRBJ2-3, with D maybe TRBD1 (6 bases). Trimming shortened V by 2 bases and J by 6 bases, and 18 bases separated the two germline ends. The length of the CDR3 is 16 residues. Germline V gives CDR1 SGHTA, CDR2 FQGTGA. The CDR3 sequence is CASSLSVGKGEDTQYF. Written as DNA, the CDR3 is TGTGCCAGCAGCTTATCAGTCGGTAAGGGGGAGGATACGCAGTATTTT.

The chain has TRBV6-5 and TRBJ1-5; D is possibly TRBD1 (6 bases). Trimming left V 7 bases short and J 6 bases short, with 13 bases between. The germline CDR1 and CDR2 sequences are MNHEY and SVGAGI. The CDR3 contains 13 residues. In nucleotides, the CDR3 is TGTGCCAGCACAGGGGAGGGGGGTCAGCCCCAGCATTTT. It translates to CASTGEGGQPQHF.

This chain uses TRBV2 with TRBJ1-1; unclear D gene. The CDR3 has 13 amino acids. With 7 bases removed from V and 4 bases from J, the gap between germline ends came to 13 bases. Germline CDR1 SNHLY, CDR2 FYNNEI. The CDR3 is CASTAAEGTEAFF. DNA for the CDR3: TGTGCCAGCACCGCGGCGGAGGGCACTGAAGCTTTCTTT.

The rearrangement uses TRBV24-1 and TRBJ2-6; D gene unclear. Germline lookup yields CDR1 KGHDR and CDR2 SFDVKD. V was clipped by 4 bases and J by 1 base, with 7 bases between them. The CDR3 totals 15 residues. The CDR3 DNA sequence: TGTGCCACCAGTGACCCGCGGTCTGGGGCCAACGTCCTGACTTTC. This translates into CATSDPRSGANVLTF.

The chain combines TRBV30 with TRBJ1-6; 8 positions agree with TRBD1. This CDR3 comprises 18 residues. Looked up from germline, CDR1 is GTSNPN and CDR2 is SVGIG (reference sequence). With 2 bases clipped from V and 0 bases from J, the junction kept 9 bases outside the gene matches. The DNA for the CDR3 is TGTGCCTGGAGTCCTCGGACAGGGCCGAGCTCCTATAATTCACCCCTCCACTTT. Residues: CAWSPRTGPSSYNSPLHF.

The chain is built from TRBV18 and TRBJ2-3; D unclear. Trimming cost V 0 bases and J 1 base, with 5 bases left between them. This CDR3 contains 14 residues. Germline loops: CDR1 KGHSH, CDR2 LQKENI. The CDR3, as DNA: TGTGCCAGCTCACCACCCACGGGCACAGATACGCAGTATTTT. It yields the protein CASSPPTGTDTQYF.

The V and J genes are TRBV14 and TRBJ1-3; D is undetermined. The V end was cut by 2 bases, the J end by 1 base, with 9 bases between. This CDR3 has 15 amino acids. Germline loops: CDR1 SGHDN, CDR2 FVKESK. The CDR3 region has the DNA TGTGCCAGCAGCCAATGGCGGGGATCTGGAAACACCATATATTTT. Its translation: CASSQWRGSGNTIYF.

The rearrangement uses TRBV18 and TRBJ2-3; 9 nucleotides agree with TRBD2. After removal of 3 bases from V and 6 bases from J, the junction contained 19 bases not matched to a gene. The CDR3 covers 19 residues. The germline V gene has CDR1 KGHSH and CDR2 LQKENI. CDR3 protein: CASSPRPAGGASVSDTQYF. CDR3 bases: TGTGCCAGCTCACCGCGTCCGGCGGGGGGGGCCTCCGTATCGGATACGCAGTATTTT.

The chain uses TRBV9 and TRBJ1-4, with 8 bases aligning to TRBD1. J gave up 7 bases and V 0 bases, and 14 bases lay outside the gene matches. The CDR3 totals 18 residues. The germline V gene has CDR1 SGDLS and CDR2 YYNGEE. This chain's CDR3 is CASSVDQSPGTGSEKLFF. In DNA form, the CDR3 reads TGTGCCAGCAGCGTAGACCAGTCTCCCGGGACAGGAAGTGAAAAACTGTTTTTT.

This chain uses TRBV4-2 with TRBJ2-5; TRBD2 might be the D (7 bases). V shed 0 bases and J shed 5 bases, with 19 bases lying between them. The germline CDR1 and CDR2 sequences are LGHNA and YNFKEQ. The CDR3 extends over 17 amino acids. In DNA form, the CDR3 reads TGTGCCAGCAGCCAAGAGAGGCCTGGAGGGGGGGTTGAGACCCAGTACTTC. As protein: CASSQERPGGGVETQYF.

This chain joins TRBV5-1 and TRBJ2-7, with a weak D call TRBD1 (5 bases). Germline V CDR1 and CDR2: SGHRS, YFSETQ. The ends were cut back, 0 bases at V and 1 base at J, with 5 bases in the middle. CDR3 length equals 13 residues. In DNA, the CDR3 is TGCGCCAGCAGCTTGGCAGGGTCCTACGAGCAGTACTTC. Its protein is CASSLAGSYEQYF. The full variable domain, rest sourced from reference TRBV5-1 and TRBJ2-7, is KAGVTQTPRYLIKTRGQQVTLSCSPISGHRSVSWYQQTPGQGLQFLFEYFSETQRNKGNFPGRFSGRQFSNSRSEMNVSTLELGDSALYLCASSLAGSYEQYFGPGTRLTVT.

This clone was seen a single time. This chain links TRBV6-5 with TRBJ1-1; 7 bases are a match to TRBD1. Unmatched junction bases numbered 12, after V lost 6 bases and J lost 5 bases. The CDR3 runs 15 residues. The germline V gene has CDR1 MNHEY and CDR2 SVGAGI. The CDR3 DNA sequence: TGTGCCAGCAGGCGCTCACAGGGGTCGTTGACTGAAGCTTTCTTT. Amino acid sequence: CASRRSQGSLTEAFF.

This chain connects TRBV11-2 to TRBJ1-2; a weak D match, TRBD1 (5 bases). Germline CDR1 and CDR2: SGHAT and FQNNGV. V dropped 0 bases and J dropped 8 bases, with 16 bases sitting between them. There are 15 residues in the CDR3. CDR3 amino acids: CASSLESIGGGGYTF. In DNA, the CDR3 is TGTGCCAGCAGCTTAGAGTCGATCGGGGGAGGGGGCTACACCTTC.

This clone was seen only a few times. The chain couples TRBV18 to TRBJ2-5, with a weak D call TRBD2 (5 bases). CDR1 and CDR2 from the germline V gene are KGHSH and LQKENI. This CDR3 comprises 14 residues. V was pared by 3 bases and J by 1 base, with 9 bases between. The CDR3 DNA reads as TGTGCCAGCTCACCCTCGGGAAGCCAAGAGACCCAGTACTTC. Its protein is CASSPSGSQETQYF.

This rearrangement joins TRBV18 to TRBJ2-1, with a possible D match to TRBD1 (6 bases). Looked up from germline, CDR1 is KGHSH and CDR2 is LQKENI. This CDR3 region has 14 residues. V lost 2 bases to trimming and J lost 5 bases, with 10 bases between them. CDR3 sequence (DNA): TGTGCCAGCTCACCAGGGGCAGGGGACAATGAGCAGTTCTTC. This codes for CASSPGAGDNEQFF.

The CDR3: CAWSRQGVSEQYF. The CDR3 bases are TGTGCCTGGAGTAGGCAGGGGGTTAGCGAGCAGTACTTC. This chain connects TRBV30 to TRBJ2-7; 7 positions agree with TRBD1. V trimming: 2 bases; J trimming: 6 bases; junction bases outside the gene matches: 7. This CDR3 is 13 amino acids long. Germline V gene lookup returns CDR1 GTSNPN and CDR2 SVGIG (reference sequence).

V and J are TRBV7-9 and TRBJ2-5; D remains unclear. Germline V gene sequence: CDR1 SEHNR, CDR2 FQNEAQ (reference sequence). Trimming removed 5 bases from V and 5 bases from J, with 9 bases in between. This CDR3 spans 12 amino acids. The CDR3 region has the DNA TGTGCCAGCAGCCCAGGTCGGGAGACCCAGTACTTC. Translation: CASSPGRETQYF.

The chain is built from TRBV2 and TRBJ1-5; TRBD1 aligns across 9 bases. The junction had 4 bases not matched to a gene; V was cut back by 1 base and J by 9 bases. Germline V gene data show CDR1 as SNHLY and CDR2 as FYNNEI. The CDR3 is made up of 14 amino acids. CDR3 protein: CASSEEGTGLPQHF. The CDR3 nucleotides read TGTGCCAGCAGTGAAGAGGGGACAGGGTTGCCCCAGCATTTT.

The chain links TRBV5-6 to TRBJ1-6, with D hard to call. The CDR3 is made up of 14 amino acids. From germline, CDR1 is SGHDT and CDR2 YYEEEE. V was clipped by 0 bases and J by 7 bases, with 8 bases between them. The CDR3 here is CASSLGVFNSPLHF. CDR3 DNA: TGTGCCAGCAGCTTGGGCGTCTTCAATTCACCCCTCCACTTT.

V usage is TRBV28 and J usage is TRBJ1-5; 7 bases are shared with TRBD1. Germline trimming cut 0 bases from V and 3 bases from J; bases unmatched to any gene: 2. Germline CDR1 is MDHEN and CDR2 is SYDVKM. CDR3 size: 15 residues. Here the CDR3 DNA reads TGTGCCAGCAGTTTATGGCAGGGGGTCAATCAGCCCCAGCATTTT. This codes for CASSLWQGVNQPQHF.

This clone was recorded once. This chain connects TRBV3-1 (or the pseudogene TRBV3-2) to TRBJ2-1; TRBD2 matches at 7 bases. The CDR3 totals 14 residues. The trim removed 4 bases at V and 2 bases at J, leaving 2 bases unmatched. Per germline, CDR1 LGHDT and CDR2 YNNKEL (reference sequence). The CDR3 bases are TGTGCCAGCAGCCCTCGGGGGGCCTACAATGAGCAGTTCTTC. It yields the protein CASSPRGAYNEQFF.

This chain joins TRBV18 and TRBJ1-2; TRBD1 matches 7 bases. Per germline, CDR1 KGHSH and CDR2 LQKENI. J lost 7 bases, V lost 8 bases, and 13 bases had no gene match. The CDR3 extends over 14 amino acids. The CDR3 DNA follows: TGTGCCAGCACAAACTTACAGGGGAGAGGTGGCTACACCTTC. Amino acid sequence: CASTNLQGRGGYTF.